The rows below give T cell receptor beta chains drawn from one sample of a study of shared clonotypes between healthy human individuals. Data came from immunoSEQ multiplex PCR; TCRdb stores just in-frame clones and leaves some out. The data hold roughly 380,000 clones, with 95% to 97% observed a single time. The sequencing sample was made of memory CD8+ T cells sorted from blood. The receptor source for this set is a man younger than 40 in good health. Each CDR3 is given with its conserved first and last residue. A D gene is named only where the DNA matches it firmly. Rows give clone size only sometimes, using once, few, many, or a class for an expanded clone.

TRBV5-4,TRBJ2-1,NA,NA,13,CASRQNGGNEQFF,TGTGCCAGCAGGCAAAACGGTGGCAATGAGCAGTTCTTC
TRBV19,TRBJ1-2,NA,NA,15,CASTIGGRANYGYTF,TGTGCCAGTACCATAGGGGGGAGAGCTAACTATGGCTACACCTTC
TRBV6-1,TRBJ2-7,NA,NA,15,CASSGGGQVSYEQYF,TGTGCCAGCAGTGGGGGGGGACAGGTTTCCTACGAGCAGTACTTC
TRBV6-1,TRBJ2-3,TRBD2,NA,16,CASSELAGRSTDTQYF,TGTGCCAGCAGTGAATTAGCGGGAAGGAGCACAGATACGCAGTATTTT
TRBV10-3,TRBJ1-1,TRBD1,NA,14,CAIRKTGMNTEAFF,TGTGCCATCAGGAAGACAGGGATGAACACTGAAGCTTTCTTT
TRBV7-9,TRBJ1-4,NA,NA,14,CASSLAGRGEKLFF,TGTGCCAGCAGCTTAGCGGGAAGGGGTGAAAAACTGTTTTTT
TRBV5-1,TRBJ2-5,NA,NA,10,CASRGETQYF,TGCGCCAGCAGGGGCGAGACCCAGTACTTC
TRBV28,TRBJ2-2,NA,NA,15,CASGGRVTNTGELFF,TGTGCCAGCGGAGGTAGGGTAACGAACACCGGGGAGCTGTTTTTT
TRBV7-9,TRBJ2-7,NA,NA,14,CASSLPIGMNEQYF,TGTGCCAGCAGCTTACCGATAGGTATGAACGAGCAGTACTTC
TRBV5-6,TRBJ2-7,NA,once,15,CASSPWWEGVDEQYF,TGTGCCAGCAGCCCCTGGTGGGAAGGAGTCGACGAGCAGTACTTC
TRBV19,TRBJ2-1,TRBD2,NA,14,CASSIGTSGRARFF,TGTGCCAGTAGTATTGGGACTAGCGGGAGGGCCCGGTTCTTC
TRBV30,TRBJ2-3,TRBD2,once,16,CACLIGTSGYTDTQYF,TGTGCCTGTCTGATTGGGACTAGCGGATACACAGATACGCAGTATTTT
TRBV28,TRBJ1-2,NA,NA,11,CASSETGPGTF,TGTGCCAGCAGCGAAACAGGGCCGGGGACCTTC
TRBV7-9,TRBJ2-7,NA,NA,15,CASSSPDSITYEQYF,TGTGCCAGCAGCTCCCCGGACTCGATTACCTACGAGCAGTACTTC
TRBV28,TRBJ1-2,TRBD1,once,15,CASSLPPGQSYGYTF,TGTGCCAGCAGTTTACCACCGGGACAGTCCTATGGCTACACCTTC
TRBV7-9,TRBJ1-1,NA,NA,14,CASSLVVVRTEAFF,TGTGCCAGCAGCTTAGTGGTGGTTCGGACAGAAGCTTTCTTT
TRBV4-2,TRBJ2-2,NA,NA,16,CASSRDFSTDTGELFF,TGTGCCAGCAGCCGGGACTTCTCAACGGACACCGGGGAGCTGTTTTTT
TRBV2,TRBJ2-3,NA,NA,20,CASGYGLWPKPNTSTDTQYF,TGTGCCAGCGGGTACGGGTTGTGGCCCAAACCCAACACTAGCACAGATACGCAGTATTTT
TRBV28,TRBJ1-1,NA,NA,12,CPHPGQNTEAFF,TGTCCCCATCCGGGACAGAACACTGAAGCTTTCTTT
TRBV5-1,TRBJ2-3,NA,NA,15,CASSLEARGTDTQYF,TGCGCCAGCAGCTTGGAGGCACGCGGCACAGATACGCAGTATTTT
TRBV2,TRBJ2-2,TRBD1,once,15,CASSAGTVATGELFF,TGTGCCAGCAGTGCCGGGACAGTCGCTACCGGGGAGCTGTTTTTT
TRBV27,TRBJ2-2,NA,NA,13,CASSLLTTGELFF,TGTGCCAGCAGTTTATTGACAACCGGGGAGCTGTTTTTT
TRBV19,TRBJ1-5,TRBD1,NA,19,CASSRTGTGTMVADQPQHF,TGTGCCAGTAGCCGAACCGGGACAGGGACGATGGTGGCGGATCAGCCCCAGCATTTT
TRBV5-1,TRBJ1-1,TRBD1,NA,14,CASSWEGARAEAFF,TGCGCCAGCAGCTGGGAGGGGGCCCGCGCTGAAGCTTTCTTT
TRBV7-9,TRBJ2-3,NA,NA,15,CASSFSQALTDTQYF,TGTGCCAGCAGCTTTAGTCAGGCTCTCACAGATACGCAGTATTTT
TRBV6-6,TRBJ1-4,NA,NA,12,CASNGQNEKLFF,TGTGCCAGCAACGGACAGAATGAAAAACTGTTTTTT
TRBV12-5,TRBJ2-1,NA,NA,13,CASGLGPYNEQFF,TGTGCTAGTGGTTTGGGACCCTACAATGAGCAGTTCTTC
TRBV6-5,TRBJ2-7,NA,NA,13,CASSYSTTYEQYF,TGTGCCAGCAGTTATTCGACCACTTACGAGCAGTACTTC